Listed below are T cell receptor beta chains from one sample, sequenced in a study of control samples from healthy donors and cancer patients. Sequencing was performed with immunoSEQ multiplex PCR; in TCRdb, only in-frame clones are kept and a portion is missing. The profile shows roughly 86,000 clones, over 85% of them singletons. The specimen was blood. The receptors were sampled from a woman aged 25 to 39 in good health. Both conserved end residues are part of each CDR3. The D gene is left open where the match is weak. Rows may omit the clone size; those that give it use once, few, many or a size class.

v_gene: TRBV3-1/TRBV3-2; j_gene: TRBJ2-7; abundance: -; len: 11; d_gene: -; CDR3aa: CASSQYYEQYF; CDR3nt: TGTGCCAGCAGCCAATACTACGAGCAGTACTTC
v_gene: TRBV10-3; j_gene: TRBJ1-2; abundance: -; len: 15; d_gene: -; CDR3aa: CAISERQRANYGYTF; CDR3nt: TGTGCCATCAGTGAACGACAGAGAGCTAACTATGGCTACACCTTC
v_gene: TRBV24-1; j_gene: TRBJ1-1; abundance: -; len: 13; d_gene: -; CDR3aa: CATSDNPGIEAFF; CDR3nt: TGTGCCACCAGTGATAATCCCGGGATTGAAGCTTTCTTT
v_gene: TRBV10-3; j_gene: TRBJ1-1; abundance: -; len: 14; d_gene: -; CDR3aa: CAISESRGRTEAFF; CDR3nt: TGTGCCATCAGTGAGTCGAGGGGGAGGACTGAAGCTTTCTTT
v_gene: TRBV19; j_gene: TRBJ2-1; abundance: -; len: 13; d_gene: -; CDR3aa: CASRLGGKDEQFF; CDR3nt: TGTGCCAGTAGACTTGGGGGGAAAGATGAGCAGTTCTTC
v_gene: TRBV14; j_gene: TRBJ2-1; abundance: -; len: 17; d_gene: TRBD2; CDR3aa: CASSQERTSGGYNEQFF; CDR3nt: TGTGCCAGCAGCCAAGAACGAACTAGCGGGGGCTACAATGAGCAGTTCTTC
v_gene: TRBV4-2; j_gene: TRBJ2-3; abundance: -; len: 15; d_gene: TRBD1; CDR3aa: CASSQGTGDTDTQYF; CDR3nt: TGTGCCAGCAGCCAAGGGACAGGGGACACAGATACGCAGTATTTT
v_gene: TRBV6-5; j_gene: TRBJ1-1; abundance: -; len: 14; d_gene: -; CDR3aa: CASSRARRDTEAFF; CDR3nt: TGTGCCAGCAGTAGGGCAAGGAGAGACACTGAAGCTTTCTTT
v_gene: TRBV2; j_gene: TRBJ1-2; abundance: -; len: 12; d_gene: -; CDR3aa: CAGRETSYGYTF; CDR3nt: TGTGCCGGTAGGGAAACCTCCTATGGCTACACCTTC
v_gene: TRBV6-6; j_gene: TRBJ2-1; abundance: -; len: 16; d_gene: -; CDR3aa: CASSYSQGWGYNEQFF; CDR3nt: TGTGCCAGCAGTTACTCACAGGGTTGGGGTTACAATGAGCAGTTCTTC
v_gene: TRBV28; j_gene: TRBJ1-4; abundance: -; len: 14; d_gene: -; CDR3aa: CASSSETSNEKLFF; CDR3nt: TGTGCCAGCAGCTCTGAGACATCTAATGAAAAACTGTTTTTT
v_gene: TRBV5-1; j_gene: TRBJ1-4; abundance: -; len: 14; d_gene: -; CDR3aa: CASSFLPVREKLFF; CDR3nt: TGCGCCAGCAGCTTTTTGCCGGTGAGGGAAAAACTGTTTTTT
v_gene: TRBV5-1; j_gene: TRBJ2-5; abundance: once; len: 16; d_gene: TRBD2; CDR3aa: CASSGASGGALETQYF; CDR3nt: TGCGCCAGCAGCGGGGCTAGCGGGGGGGCCCTCGAGACCCAGTACTTC
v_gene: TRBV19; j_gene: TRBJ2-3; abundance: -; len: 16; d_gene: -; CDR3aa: CASTRGRPSGTDTQYF; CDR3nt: TGTGCCAGTACCAGAGGGAGGCCTAGCGGCACAGATACGCAGTATTTT
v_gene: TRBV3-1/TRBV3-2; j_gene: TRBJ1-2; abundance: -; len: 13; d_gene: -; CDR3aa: CASSQVIGSGYTF; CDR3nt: TGTGCCAGCAGCCAAGTAATCGGAAGTGGCTACACCTTC
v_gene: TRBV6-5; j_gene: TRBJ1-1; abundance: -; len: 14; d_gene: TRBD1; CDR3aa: CASIPGGAKVRAFF; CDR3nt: TGTGCCAGCATTCCAGGGGGCGCAAAGGTTCGGGCTTTCTTT
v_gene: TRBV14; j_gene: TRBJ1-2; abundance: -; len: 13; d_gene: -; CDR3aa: CASSRESNYGYTF; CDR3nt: TGTGCCAGCAGCAGGGAATCCAACTATGGCTACACCTTC
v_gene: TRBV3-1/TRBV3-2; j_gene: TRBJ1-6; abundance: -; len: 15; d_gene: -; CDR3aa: CASSQGAGIKSPLHF; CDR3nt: TGTGCCAGCAGCCAAGGGGCAGGGATAAAGTCACCCCTCCACTTT
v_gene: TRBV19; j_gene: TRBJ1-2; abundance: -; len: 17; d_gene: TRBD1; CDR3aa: CASSIDRDRGRYYGYTF; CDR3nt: TGTGCCAGTAGTATTGACCGGGACAGGGGGAGATACTATGGCTACACCTTC
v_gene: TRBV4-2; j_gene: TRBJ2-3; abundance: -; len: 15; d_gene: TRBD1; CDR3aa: CASSQITGGADTQYF; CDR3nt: TGTGCCAGCAGCCAAATAACAGGGGGCGCAGATACGCAGTATTTT
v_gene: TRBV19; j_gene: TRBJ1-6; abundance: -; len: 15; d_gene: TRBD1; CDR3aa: CASSLEDRYNSPLHF; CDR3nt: TGTGCCAGTAGTCTGGAGGACAGGTATAATTCACCCCTCCACTTT
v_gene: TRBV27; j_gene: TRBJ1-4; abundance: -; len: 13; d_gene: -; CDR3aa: CASRQVHMKQLFF; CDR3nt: TGTGCCAGCAGACAGGTACACATGAAACAACTGTTTTTT
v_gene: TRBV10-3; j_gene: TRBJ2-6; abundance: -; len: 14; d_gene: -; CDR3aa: CAIWPGTGANVLTF; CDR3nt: TGTGCCATCTGGCCGGGGACTGGGGCCAACGTCCTGACTTTC
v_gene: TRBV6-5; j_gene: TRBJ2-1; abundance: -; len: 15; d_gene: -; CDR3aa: CASSHRQVRYNEQFF; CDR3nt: TGTGCCAGCAGTCACCGACAGGTCCGCTACAATGAGCAGTTCTTC
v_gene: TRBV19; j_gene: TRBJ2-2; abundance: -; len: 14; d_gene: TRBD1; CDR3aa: CAGRQGANTGELFF; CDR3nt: TGTGCCGGGAGACAGGGGGCGAACACCGGGGAGCTGTTTTTT
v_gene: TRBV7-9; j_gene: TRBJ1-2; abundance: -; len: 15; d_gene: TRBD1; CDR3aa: CASSLGRDRAYGYTF; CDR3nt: TGTGCCAGCAGCTTAGGGAGGGACAGGGCCTATGGCTACACCTTC
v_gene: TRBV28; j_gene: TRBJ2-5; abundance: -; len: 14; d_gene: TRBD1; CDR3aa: CASSSLDRQETQYF; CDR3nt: TGTGCCAGCAGTTCCCTGGACAGGCAGGAGACCCAGTACTTC
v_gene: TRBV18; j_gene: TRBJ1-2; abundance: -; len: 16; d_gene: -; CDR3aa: CASSPPMPGTLYGYTF; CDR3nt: TGTGCCAGCTCACCACCGATGCCAGGGACTCTTTATGGCTACACCTTC
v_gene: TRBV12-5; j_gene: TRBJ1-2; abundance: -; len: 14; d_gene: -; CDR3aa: CASGLGGPGYGYTF; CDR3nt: TGTGCTAGTGGTTTGGGAGGGCCGGGGTATGGCTACACCTTC
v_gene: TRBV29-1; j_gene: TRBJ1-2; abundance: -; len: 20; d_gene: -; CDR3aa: CSVLGSSGMTGKGANYGYTF; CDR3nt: TGCAGCGTTCTCGGATCCTCCGGTATGACAGGAAAAGGAGCTAACTATGGCTACACCTTC
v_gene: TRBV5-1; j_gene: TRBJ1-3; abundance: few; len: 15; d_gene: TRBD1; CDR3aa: CASSSGQASGNTIYF; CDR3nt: TGCGCCAGCAGTTCGGGACAGGCCTCTGGAAACACCATATATTTT
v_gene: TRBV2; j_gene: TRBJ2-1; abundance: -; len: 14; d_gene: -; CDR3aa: CASSSPDSYNEQFF; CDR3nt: TGTGCCAGCAGTTCCCCTGACAGTTACAATGAGCAGTTCTTC
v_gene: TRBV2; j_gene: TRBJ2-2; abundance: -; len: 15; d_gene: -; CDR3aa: CARRRGVENTGELFF; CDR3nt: TGTGCCAGGAGGAGGGGAGTTGAGAACACCGGGGAGCTGTTTTTT
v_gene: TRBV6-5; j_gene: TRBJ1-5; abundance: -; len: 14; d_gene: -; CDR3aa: CASRGLNSNQPQHF; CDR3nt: TGTGCCAGCAGAGGACTGAATAGCAATCAGCCCCAGCATTTT
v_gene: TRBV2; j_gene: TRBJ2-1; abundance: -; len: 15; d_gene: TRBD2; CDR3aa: CASRASGGAYNEQFF; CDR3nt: TGTGCCAGCAGGGCCAGCGGGGGGGCCTACAATGAGCAGTTCTTC
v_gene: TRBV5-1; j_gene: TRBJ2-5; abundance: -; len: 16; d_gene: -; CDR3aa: CASSLENQARPGAQYF; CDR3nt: TGCGCCAGCAGCTTAGAAAATCAGGCGCGGCCCGGGGCCCAGTACTTC
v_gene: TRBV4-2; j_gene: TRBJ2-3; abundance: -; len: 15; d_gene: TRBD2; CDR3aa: CASSPTSGGADTQYF; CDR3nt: TGTGCCAGCAGCCCGACTAGCGGGGGGGCCGATACGCAGTATTTT
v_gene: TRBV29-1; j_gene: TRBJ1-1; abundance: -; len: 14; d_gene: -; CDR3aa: CSAGWSEGGTEAFF; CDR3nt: TGCAGCGCTGGCTGGAGTGAGGGTGGCACTGAAGCTTTCTTT
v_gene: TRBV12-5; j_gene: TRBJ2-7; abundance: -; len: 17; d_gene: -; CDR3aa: CASGLKMEFGVIYEQYF; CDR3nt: TGTGCTAGTGGTTTGAAGATGGAATTTGGGGTTATCTACGAGCAGTACTTC